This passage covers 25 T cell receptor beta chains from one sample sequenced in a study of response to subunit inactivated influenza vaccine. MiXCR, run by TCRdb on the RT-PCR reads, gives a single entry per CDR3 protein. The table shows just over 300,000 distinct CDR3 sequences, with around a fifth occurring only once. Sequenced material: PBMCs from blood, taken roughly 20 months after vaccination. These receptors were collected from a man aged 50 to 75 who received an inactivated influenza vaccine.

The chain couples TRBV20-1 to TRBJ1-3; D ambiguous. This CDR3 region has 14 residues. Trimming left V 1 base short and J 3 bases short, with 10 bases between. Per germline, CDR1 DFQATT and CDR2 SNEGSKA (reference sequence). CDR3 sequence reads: CSARAGSYGNTIYF. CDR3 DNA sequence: TGCAGTGCTAGAGCGGGCAGTTATGGAAACACCATATATTTT.

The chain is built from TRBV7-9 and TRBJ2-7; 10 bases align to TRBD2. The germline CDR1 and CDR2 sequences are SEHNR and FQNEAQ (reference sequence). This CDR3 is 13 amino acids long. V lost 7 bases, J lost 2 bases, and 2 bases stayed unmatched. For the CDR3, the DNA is TGTGCCAGCATACTAGCGGGAACCTACGAGCAGTACTTC. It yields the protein CASILAGTYEQYF. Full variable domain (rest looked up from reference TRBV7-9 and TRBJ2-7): DTGVSQNPRHKITKRGQNVTFRCDPISEHNRLYWYRQTLGQGPEFLTYFQNEAQLEKSRLLSDRFSAERPKGSFSTLEIQRTEQGDSAMYLCASILAGTYEQYFGPGTRLTVT.

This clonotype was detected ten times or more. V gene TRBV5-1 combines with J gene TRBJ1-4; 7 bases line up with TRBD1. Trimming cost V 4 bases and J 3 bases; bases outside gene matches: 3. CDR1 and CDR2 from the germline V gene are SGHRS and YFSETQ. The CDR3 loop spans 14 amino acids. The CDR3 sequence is CASSAGTANEKLFF. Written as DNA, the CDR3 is TGCGCCAGCAGCGCCGGGACAGCTAATGAAAAACTGTTTTTT.

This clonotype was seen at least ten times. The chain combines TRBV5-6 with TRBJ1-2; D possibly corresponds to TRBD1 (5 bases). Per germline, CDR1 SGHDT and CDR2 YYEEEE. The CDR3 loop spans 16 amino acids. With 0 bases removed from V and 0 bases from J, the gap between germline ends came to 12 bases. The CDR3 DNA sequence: TGTGCCAGCAGCTTGGCCAATGGGGGGACTAACTATGGCTACACCTTC. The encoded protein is CASSLANGGTNYGYTF.

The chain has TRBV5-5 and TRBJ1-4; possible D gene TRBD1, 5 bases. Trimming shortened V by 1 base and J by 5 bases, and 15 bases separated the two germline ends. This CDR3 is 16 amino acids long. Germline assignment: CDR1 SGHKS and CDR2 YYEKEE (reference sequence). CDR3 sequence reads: CASSLFLAEGNEKLFF. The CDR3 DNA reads TGTGCCAGCAGCTTGTTTTTAGCCGAGGGGAATGAAAAACTGTTTTTT.

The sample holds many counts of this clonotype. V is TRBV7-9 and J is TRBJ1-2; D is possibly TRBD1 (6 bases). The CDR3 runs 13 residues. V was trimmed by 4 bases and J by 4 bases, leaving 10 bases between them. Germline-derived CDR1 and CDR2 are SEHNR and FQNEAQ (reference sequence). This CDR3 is CASSSEGGYGYTF. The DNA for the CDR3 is TGTGCCAGCAGCTCCGAGGGGGGCTATGGCTACACCTTC.

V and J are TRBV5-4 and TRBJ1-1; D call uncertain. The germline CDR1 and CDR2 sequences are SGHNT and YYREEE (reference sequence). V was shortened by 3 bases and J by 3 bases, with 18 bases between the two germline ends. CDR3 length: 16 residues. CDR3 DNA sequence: TGTGCCAGCAGCTCAATATCTATTTTTGAGGACACTGAAGCTTTCTTT. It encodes CASSSISIFEDTEAFF.

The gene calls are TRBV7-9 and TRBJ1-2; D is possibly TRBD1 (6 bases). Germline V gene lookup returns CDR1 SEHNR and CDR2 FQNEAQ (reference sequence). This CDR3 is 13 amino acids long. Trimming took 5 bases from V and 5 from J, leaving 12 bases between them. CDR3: CASSVTGFYGYTF. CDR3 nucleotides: TGTGCCAGCAGCGTAACAGGGTTTTATGGCTACACCTTC.

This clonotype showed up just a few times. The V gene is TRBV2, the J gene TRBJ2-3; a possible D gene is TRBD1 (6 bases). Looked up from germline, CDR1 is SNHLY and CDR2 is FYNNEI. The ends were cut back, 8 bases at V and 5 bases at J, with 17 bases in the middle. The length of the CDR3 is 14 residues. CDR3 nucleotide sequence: TGTGCCAGCCTACCTACAGGGATGGGAGATACGCAGTATTTT. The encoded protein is CASLPTGMGDTQYF.

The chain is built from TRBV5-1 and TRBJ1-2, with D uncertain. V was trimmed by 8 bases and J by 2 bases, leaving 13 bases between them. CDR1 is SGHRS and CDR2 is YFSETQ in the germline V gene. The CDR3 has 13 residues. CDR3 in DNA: TGCGCCAGTAGCCAGGACTGGAACTATGGCTACACCTTC. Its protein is CASSQDWNYGYTF.

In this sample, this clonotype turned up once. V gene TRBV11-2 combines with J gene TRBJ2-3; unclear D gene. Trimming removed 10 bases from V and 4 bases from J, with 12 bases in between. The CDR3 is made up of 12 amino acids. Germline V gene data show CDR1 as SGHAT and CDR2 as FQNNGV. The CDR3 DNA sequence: TGTGCCACCTCGTATTGGGCAGATACGCAGTATTTT. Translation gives CATSYWADTQYF.

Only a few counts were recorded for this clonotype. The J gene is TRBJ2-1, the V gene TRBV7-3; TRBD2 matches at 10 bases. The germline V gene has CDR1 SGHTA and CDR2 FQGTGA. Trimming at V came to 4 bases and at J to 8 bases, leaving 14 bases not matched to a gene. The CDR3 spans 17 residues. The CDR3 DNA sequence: TGTGCCAGCAGCTCAGGGGGGGCTAGCGGGAGAAGGTATGAGCAGTTCTTC. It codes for CASSSGGASGRRYEQFF.

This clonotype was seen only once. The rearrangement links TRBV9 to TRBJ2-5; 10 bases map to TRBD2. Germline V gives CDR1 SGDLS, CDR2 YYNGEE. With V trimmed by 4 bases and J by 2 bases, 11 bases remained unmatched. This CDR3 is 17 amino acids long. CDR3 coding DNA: TGTGCCAGCAGCCCCGGCGGAGCGGGAGGGTGGCAAGAGACCCAGTACTTC. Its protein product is CASSPGGAGGWQETQYF.

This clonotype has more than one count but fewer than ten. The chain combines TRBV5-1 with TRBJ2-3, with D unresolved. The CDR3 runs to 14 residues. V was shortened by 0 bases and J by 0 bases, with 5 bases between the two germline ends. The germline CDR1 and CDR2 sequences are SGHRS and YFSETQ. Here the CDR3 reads CASSLAESTDTQYF. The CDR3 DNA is TGCGCCAGCAGCTTGGCGGAGAGCACAGATACGCAGTATTTT.

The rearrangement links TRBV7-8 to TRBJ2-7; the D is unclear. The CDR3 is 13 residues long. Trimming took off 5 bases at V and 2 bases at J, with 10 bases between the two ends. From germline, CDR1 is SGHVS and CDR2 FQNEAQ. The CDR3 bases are TGTGCCAGCAGCGCTCGGACGGCCTACGAGCAGTACTTC. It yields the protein CASSARTAYEQYF.

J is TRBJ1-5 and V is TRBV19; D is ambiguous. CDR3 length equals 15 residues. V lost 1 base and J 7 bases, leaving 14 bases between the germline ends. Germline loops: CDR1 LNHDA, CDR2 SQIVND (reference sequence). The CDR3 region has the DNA TGTGCCAGTAGTATAGGGGCCAGGATAGGGCAGCCCCAGCATTTT. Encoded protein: CASSIGARIGQPQHF.

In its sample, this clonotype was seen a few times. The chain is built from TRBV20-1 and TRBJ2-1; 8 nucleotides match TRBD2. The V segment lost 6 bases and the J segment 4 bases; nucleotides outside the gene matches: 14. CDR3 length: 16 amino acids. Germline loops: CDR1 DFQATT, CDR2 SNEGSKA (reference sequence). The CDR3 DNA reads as TGCAGTGCCCCCGCTCCGGGGGGGGCCAGGTACAATGAGCAGTTCTTC. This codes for CSAPAPGGARYNEQFF.

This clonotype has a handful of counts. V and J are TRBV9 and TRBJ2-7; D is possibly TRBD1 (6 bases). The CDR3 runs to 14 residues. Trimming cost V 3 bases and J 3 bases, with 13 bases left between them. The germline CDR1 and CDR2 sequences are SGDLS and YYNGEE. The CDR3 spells CASSESTGFYEQYF. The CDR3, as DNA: TGTGCCAGCAGCGAGTCGACAGGTTTCTACGAGCAGTACTTC.

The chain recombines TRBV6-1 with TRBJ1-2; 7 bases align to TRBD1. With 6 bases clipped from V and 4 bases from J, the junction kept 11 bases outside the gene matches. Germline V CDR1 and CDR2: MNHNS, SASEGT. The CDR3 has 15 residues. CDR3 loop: CASRPYTGQLYGYTF. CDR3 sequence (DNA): TGTGCCAGCAGACCTTACACGGGACAGCTCTATGGCTACACCTTC.

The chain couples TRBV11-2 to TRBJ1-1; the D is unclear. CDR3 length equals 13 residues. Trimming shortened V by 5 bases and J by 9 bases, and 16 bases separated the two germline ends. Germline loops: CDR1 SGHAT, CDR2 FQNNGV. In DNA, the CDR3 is TGTGCCAGCAGCACAACACAGACCCGTAAAGCTTTCTTT. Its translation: CASSTTQTRKAFF.

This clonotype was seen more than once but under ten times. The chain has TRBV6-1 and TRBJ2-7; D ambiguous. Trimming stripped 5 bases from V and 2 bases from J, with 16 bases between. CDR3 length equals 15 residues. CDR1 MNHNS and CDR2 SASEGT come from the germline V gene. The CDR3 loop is CASSQRHLRPYEQYF. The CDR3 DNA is TGTGCCAGCAGTCAGAGGCATCTGCGCCCCTACGAGCAGTACTTC.

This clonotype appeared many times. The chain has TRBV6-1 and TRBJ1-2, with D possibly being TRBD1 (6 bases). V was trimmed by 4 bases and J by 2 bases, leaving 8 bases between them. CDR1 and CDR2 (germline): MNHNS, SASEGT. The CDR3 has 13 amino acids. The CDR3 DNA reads TGTGCCAGCAGTGTCCAGGGGAACTATGGCTACACCTTC. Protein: CASSVQGNYGYTF.

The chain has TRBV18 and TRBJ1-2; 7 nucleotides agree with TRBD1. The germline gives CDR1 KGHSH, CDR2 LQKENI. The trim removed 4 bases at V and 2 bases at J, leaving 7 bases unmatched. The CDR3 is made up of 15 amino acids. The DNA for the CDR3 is TGTGCCAGCTCACACGAGGGGGCAGTGAACTATGGCTACACCTTC. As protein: CASSHEGAVNYGYTF.

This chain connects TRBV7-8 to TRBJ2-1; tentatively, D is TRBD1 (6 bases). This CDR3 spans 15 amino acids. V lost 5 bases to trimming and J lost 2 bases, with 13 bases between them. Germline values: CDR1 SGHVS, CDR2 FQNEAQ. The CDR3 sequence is CASSVRDTTYNEQFF. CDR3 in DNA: TGTGCCAGCAGCGTCCGGGACACAACCTACAATGAGCAGTTCTTC.

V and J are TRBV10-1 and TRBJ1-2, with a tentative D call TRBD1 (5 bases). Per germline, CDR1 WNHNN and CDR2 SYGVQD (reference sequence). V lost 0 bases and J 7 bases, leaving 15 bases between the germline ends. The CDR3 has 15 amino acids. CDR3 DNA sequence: TGCGCCAGCAGTGAGTCGGCAGGGAGTAGGGTTGGCTACACCTTC. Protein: CASSESAGSRVGYTF.